Here is one T cell receptor beta chain with its context. The data belong to a study of blood T cell repertoires in COVID-19. Looking at the study overall: PBMCs, B-cell-depleted T cells, or T cells were the source of the cDNA or gDNA that made up the material.

TCRdb's table, derived via immunoSEQ multiplex PCR, lists solely in-frame clones and lacks some. The sample carries fewer than 90,000 clones, 90% to 95% recorded once. The CDR3 is 18 amino acids. The germline V gene encodes CDR1 MDHEN and CDR2 SYDVKM. The V gene lost 3 bases and the J gene lost 0 bases, with 21 bases spanning the gap. V and J are TRBV28 and TRBJ2-7; D is perhaps TRBD1 (6 bases). Sequenced input: peripheral blood. The TCR originated in a human donor with active COVID-19. The donor label of this sample is uncertain. CDR3 sequence: CASSFFRVKTGSSYEQYF. CDR3 DNA sequence: TGTGCCAGCAGTTTTTTTAGGGTAAAGACAGGAAGCTCCTACGAGCAGTACTTC.